These 16 T cell receptor beta chains came from one sample sequenced in a study of CD8 T cells in Susac syndrome. Reverse transcription used about 0.45 to 1 ug RNA and random hexamers. Via MiXCR, TCRdb re-called the immunoSEQ multiplex PCR reads, giving one row per CDR3 protein. The sample consists of roughly 120,000 distinct CDR3 sequences, 94% of them appearing once. Sequencing used CD4+ T cells from PBMCs. Receptors were obtained from a human donor with multiple sclerosis.

The genes are TRBV7-2 and TRBJ2-1; 11 bases fit TRBD2. CDR1 SGHTA and CDR2 FQGNSA come from the germline V gene. The CDR3 sequence is 16 residues long. V lost 5 bases, J lost 7 bases, and 10 bases stayed unmatched. CDR3 in DNA: TGTGCCAGCAGCCAGGGGGGTAGCGGGAGGGGGAATGAGCAGTTCTTC. Residues: CASSQGGSGRGNEQFF.

The chain combines TRBV7-2 with TRBJ2-3; D unresolved. This CDR3 has 13 amino acids. The V gene's germline CDR1 is SGHTA and CDR2 FQGNSA. The ends were cut back, 5 bases at V and 4 bases at J, with 10 bases in the middle. The CDR3 DNA follows: TGTGCCAGCAGCCCTCCGGCGTCAGATACGCAGTATTTT. Its translation is CASSPPASDTQYF.

This chain uses TRBV10-3 with TRBJ2-7, with TRBD2 matching over 12 bases. The CDR3 runs 13 residues. Germline CDR1 and CDR2: ENHRY and SYGVKD. J gave up 4 bases and V 10 bases, and 5 bases lay outside the gene matches. CDR3 loop: CATQLAGGYEQYF. CDR3 DNA: TGTGCCACCCAACTAGCGGGAGGATACGAGCAGTACTTC.

The genes are TRBV5-1 and TRBJ2-2; a possible D gene is TRBD1 (6 bases). Germline CDR1 and CDR2: SGHRS and YFSETQ. The V gene lost 0 bases and the J gene lost 3 bases, with 12 bases spanning the gap. This CDR3 is 16 amino acids long. DNA of the CDR3: TGCGCCAGCAGCTTGGACCCAGGGGTGGACACCGGGGAGCTGTTTTTT. This encodes CASSLDPGVDTGELFF. The variable domain in full, with the rest retrieved from reference TRBV5-1 and TRBJ2-2, is KAGVTQTPRYLIKTRGQQVTLSCSPISGHRSVSWYQQTPGQGLQFLFEYFSETQRNKGNFPGRFSGRQFSNSRSEMNVSTLELGDSALYLCASSLDPGVDTGELFFGEGSRLTVL.

This sequence joins TRBV20-1 and TRBJ1-5; 11 bases agree with TRBD1. CDR1 and CDR2 (germline): DFQATT, SNEGSKA (reference sequence). V lost 6 bases to trimming and J lost 6 bases; unmatched junction nucleotides: 7. The CDR3 length is 14 residues. CDR3 region: CSAVGTGGSQPQHF. CDR3 nucleotides: TGCAGTGCGGTCGGGACAGGGGGGAGTCAGCCCCAGCATTTT.

V gene TRBV20-1 combines with J gene TRBJ2-1; either TRBD1 or TRBD2 may supply D (6 bases each). Trimming removed 6 bases from V and 5 bases from J, with 17 bases in between. Per the germline V gene, CDR1 is DFQATT and CDR2 is SNEGSKA (reference sequence). The CDR3 has 14 amino acids. CDR3 sequence (DNA): TGCAGTGCGCTGCCCGGGGGCAGAAACAATGAGCAGTTCTTC. Translation gives CSALPGGRNNEQFF.

This clonotype showed up just once. This chain connects TRBV27 to TRBJ2-7; D may be TRBD1 or TRBD2 (5 bases each). Germline assignment: CDR1 MNHEY and CDR2 SMNVEV (reference sequence). The germline V and J ends were trimmed by 8 bases and 5 bases, with 16 bases remaining between them. The CDR3 contains 13 residues. The CDR3 DNA reads TGTGCCAGCGGGACGCCCTCTGAGCACGAGCAGTACTTC. Residues: CASGTPSEHEQYF.

The J gene is TRBJ2-1, the V gene TRBV10-3, with D possibly matching TRBD1 (5 bases). Trimming removed 3 bases at V and 1 base at J, with 7 bases between. Germline V gives CDR1 ENHRY, CDR2 SYGVKD. This CDR3 is built from 14 residues. As DNA, the CDR3 is TGTGCCATCAGTGAAGGGGAATCCTACAATGAGCAGTTCTTC. It yields the protein CAISEGESYNEQFF.

J is TRBJ1-2 and V is TRBV5-1; no definite D call. The CDR3 has 13 amino acids. Germline V gives CDR1 SGHRS, CDR2 YFSETQ. Trimming took off 4 bases at V and 4 bases at J, with 11 bases between the two ends. CDR3 in DNA: TGCGCCAGCAGCGCCGTTATTAGCTATGGCTACACCTTC. Its translation: CASSAVISYGYTF.

The J gene is TRBJ2-6, the V gene TRBV7-2; 11 bases agree with TRBD1. CDR3 length equals 16 residues. Unmatched junction bases numbered 4, after V lost 5 bases and J lost 4 bases. Germline lookup yields CDR1 SGHTA and CDR2 FQGNSA. Here the CDR3 DNA reads TGTGCCAGCAGCCCGGACAGGGGGCGAGGGGCCAACGTCCTGACTTTC. Residues: CASSPDRGRGANVLTF.

V gene TRBV30 combines with J gene TRBJ2-4; the D gene is possibly TRBD2 (5 bases). Germline V gene data show CDR1 as GTSNPN and CDR2 as SVGIG (reference sequence). The CDR3 is 12 residues long. The V and J ends lost 4 bases and 15 bases respectively, with 19 bases between them. The CDR3 coding sequence is TGTGCCTGGACCCCCAAGGGAGCAGAACGGTACTTC. Amino acid sequence: CAWTPKGAERYF.

J is TRBJ1-2 and V is TRBV2; D unclear. Trimming stripped 9 bases from V and 0 bases from J, with 20 bases between. Germline V gives CDR1 SNHLY, CDR2 FYNNEI. This CDR3 has 16 residues. This chain's CDR3 is CASSLVSTASNYGYTF. As DNA, the CDR3 is TGTGCCAGTTCCCTTGTATCAACGGCGTCTAACTATGGCTACACCTTC.

The CDR3 protein is CASSRGVVLNTGELFF. Here the CDR3 DNA reads TGTGCCAGCAGTCGCGGTGTAGTCCTGAACACCGGGGAGCTGTTTTTT. This chain uses TRBV7-9 with TRBJ2-2, with D hard to call. Germline V gene lookup returns CDR1 SEHNR and CDR2 FQNEAQ (reference sequence). Between the trimmed V and J ends, which lost 6 bases and 1 base, there was a span of 15 bases. CDR3 size: 16 residues.

This sequence joins TRBV9 and TRBJ2-5; TRBD2 aligns across 12 bases. The junction had 3 bases not matched to a gene; V was cut back by 4 bases and J by 5 bases. The CDR3 length is 14 residues. In germline, CDR1 is SGDLS, CDR2 YYNGEE. CDR3 region: CASSSSGGAETQYF. CDR3 in DNA: TGTGCCAGCAGCTCTAGCGGGGGGGCGGAGACCCAGTACTTC.

This rearrangement joins TRBV3-1 to TRBJ1-1; weak D call: TRBD1 (6 bases). Germline V gives CDR1 LGHDT, CDR2 YNNKEL (reference sequence). The V and J ends lost 10 bases and 4 bases respectively, with 19 bases between them. CDR3 length: 14 residues. CDR3 residues: CATGYRVLGTEAFF. The CDR3 region has the DNA TGTGCCACCGGGTACAGGGTTCTCGGCACTGAAGCTTTCTTT.

The V call is TRBV2, the J call TRBJ1-1, with D uncertain. V lost 3 bases and J lost 0, with 8 bases in between. Germline assignment: CDR1 SNHLY and CDR2 FYNNEI. This CDR3 has 14 residues. The DNA for the CDR3 is TGTGCCAGCAGTGATGAAGTATTGAACACTGAAGCTTTCTTT. It translates to CASSDEVLNTEAFF.